This TCR beta chain was retrieved from a study of vaccination and CD4 T cells after COVID-19 (dated by TCRdb to 2021 to 2024). With respect to the entire study: The convalescent cohort comprised six males and four females, including two Hispanic individuals, seven Caucasians, two Asians and one multiracial person. Participants received two doses of either the Pfizer-BioNTech BNT162b2 vaccine (n=8) or the Moderna mRNA-1273 vaccine (n=2). Post-COVID blood samples were collected from convalescent patients a median of around 100 days after diagnosis, with a range of about 30 to 170 days. The time from the second vaccine dose to post-vaccine blood sampling had a median of roughly 70 days and ranged from roughly 13 to 241 days. Culture stimuli were overlapping spike peptide pools from SARS-CoV-2 and from the common cold coronaviruses HCoV-NL63, HCoV-OC43 and HCoV-229E. In control cultures, a CEFX viral epitope pool was used as positive control, an HIV-1 Nef peptide pool was used as negative control, or no peptide was added. In approximately eleven COVID-19 convalescent patients and a handful of infection-naive healthy vaccine recipients, the spike-specific CD4+ TCR repertoire before mRNA vaccination was compared with the repertoire after mRNA vaccination. An earlier paper using these donors assessed, at the TCR clonotype level, memory CD4+ T cell crossreactivity between SARS-CoV-2 and common cold coronavirus spike proteins. Overall study results and their limits: The number of convalescent patients in the study was relatively small, and the study did not examine early timepoints following natural infection. In convalescent patients, nearly all vaccine-specific clones (304 of 307) were found to be mono-reactive for SARS-CoV-2 spike rather than cross-reactive with common cold coronaviruses. The median count of SARS-CoV-2-reactive clonotypes went up from 21 after infection to more than 30 after vaccination, although the change was not significant. Among convalescent patients, a median around 86% of the SARS-CoV-2-reactive clones seen after vaccination appeared only after vaccination, which suggests priming specific to the vaccine.

What the treatment or condition label conveys for this sample: approximately 9-day PBMC culture with coronavirus spike peptide pools or control peptides (ViraFEST assay). CD4+ T cells from unexposed donors were collected before the COVID-19 pandemic (2011-2018). To expand antigen-specific T cells with peptide pools and then pick out the expanded clonotypes through TCR sequencing, the study relied on the ViraFEST assay. Each well held fewer than 2.5 million PBMCs cultured with around 10 ug/ml peptide pools in IMDM containing about 5% human AB serum and approximately 10 IU/ml IL-2. On days 3 and 7, half of the culture medium was replaced with fresh IL-2-containing medium. CD4+ T cells were isolated after roughly 10 days of culture through negative selection using the EasySep CD4+ T cell isolation kit. As cell numbers permitted, CD4+ T cells from unexposed donors were tested for reactivity to SARS-CoV-2 S and N and to four common cold coronavirus spike pools. Ficoll-Paque Plus gradient centrifugation was used to isolate PBMCs from whole blood, and the isolated PBMCs were then either used fresh or cryopreserved at -140C. In general, triplicate wells were set up for every culture condition. Leukapheresis product for the unexposed donors was bought commercially.

The table lists this clonotype with a few counts. This receptor's antigen is unknown. No quality values exist for individual bases; no much larger clone is one base distant. The library was built by means of PCR. DNA from cultured CD4+ T cells underwent TCR sequencing with the Oncomine TCR Beta short-read assay at the Johns Hopkins FTIC core. The QIAamp micro DNA kit was used to extract genomic DNA from the cultured CD4+ T cells. Oncomine TCR Beta libraries from cultured CD4+ T cells were pooled with unique dual indexes and sequenced on an Illumina iSeq 100. The study's own analysis went as follows. Non-productive sequences were removed, and CDR3s that did not start with C, did not end with F or W, or were shorter than 7 amino acids were discarded. The MANAFEST web application was used to identify antigen-specific clonotypes by comparing peptide-stimulated wells against reference wells and other culture wells. To be called positive, a clone needed an FDR below 0.05, an odds ratio above 5, and a productive frequency above 0.1% in at least two of three replicate wells. A clonotype counted as cross-reactive if it showed significant expansion both in the SARS-CoV-2 spike wells and in at least one common cold coronavirus spike condition. Similarity between CDR3 sequences was evaluated in R version 3.6.1 using Levenshtein distances (stringdist) and unrooted phylogenetic trees (ape). TCRdb trimmed public reads at Q25 via fastp, called clones via MiXCR and kept in-frame beta chains. Every entry covers one CDR3 protein and lists the most common genes and DNA from its rows. The V and J calls, along with clone size, are taken from TCRdb and not from the paper's own processing. Here the sample has about 7,200 distinct CDR3 sequences; 33% occur a single time. Over 25% of the sample goes to the ten largest clones.

From V the trimming removes 2 bases and from J it removes 4 bases, while the gene matches leave 6 bases of the junction unaccounted for. The CDR3 spans 15 residues, from the cysteine through the phenylalanine. Only the CDR3 region is kept as DNA, spanning 45 bases read in frame from base 1. CDR1 MNHNS and CDR2 SASEGT were looked up in the germline V gene. The chain is made from TRBV6-1 and TRBJ1-2; 8 junctional bases match TRBD1. Material for sequencing was CD4+ T cells from blood, cultured in vitro. The origin of this receptor is a human donor in good health. The DNA is as follows: TGTGCCAGCAGTGAATTAGGACAGGGCATCTATGGCTACACCTTC. Translation gives CASSELGQGIYGYTF.